The 13 T cell receptor beta chains below all came from one sample that was sequenced in a study of blood T cell repertoires in COVID-19. The protocol was immunoSEQ multiplex PCR, while the TCRdb copy is restricted to in-frame clones and leaves out a portion. The sample carries approximately 200,000 clones, around 94% recorded once. Sequencing input: peripheral blood. All receptors come from a man younger than 40 with COVID-19, enrolled during active disease.

The chain links TRBV10-2 to TRBJ2-4, with D possibly being TRBD1 (5 bases). Trimming took 7 bases from V and 8 from J, leaving 18 bases between them. This CDR3 has 14 amino acids. Germline CDR1 is WSHSY and CDR2 is SAAADI. The CDR3 sequence is CASTNLGVGDIQYF. The CDR3 nucleotides are TGCGCCAGCACTAACCTAGGGGTAGGGGACATTCAGTACTTC.

The V and J genes are TRBV5-1 and TRBJ1-2; TRBD1 is a possible D gene (5 bases). The V gene lost 9 bases and the J gene lost 4 bases, with 16 bases spanning the gap. Germline V gene lookup returns CDR1 SGHRS and CDR2 YFSETQ. The length of the CDR3 is 13 residues. The DNA for the CDR3 is TGCGCCAAGGCGCAGGGCATCTCCTATGGCTACACCTTC. Amino acid sequence: CAKAQGISYGYTF.

This clone was counted at least ten times. The chain links TRBV7-9 to TRBJ1-2; D call uncertain. The germline gives CDR1 SEHNR, CDR2 FQNEAQ (reference sequence). This CDR3 has 13 amino acids. Trimming stripped 4 bases from V and 9 bases from J, with 15 bases between. CDR3 sequence (DNA): TGTGCCAGCAGCTCAAAAGAAGACAAGAGCTACACCTTC. It yields the protein CASSSKEDKSYTF.

The V and J genes are TRBV12-3 or TRBV12-4 and TRBJ1-1, with TRBD1 identical over 10 bases. J lost 11 bases, V lost 9 bases, and 9 bases had no gene match. The length of the CDR3 is 12 residues. DNA for the CDR3: TGTGCCAGTACGACAGGGGGCGCTTGGGCTTTCTTT. Amino acid sequence: CASTTGGAWAFF.

V gene TRBV12-3 or TRBV12-4 combines with J gene TRBJ1-2; 8 nucleotides match TRBD1. The CDR3 covers 13 residues. Trimming removed 5 bases from V and 5 bases from J; junction bases left unmatched: 4. CDR3 in amino acids: CASSATGEYGYTF. The CDR3 region has the DNA TGTGCCAGCAGTGCGACAGGGGAGTATGGCTACACCTTC.

The J gene is TRBJ1-1, the V gene TRBV10-2; D gene ambiguous. Trimming shortened V by 3 bases and J by 2 bases, and 13 bases separated the two germline ends. The CDR3 length is 15 residues. Per germline, CDR1 WSHSY and CDR2 SAAADI. The CDR3 loop reads CASSETPGFNTEAFF. DNA for the CDR3: TGCGCCAGCAGTGAAACACCAGGCTTTAACACTGAAGCTTTCTTT.

This chain links TRBV16 with TRBJ1-1; D is undetermined. The CDR3 loop spans 16 amino acids. Germline CDR1 is KGHSY and CDR2 is FQNENV. Trimming took 0 bases from V and 0 from J, leaving 11 bases between them. CDR3 bases: TGTGCCAGCAGCCAATCGGGTCCAGGCGTGAACACTGAAGCTTTCTTT. Protein product: CASSQSGPGVNTEAFF.

The rearrangement joins TRBV9 to TRBJ2-5, with D uncertain. The CDR3 loop spans 15 amino acids. CDR1 is SGDLS, CDR2 YYNGEE, per germline. Trimming pared 0 bases from V and 5 bases from J, leaving 14 bases between. DNA for the CDR3: TGTGCCAGCAGCGTAGAACCTAGATTTGGTGAGACCCAGTACTTC. Translating gives CASSVEPRFGETQYF.

The chain links TRBV6-5 to TRBJ1-2; TRBD1 matches 8 bases. With V trimmed by 9 bases and J by 3 bases, 9 bases remained unmatched. Germline lookup yields CDR1 MNHEY and CDR2 SVGAGI. The CDR3 spans 14 residues. CDR3 sequence reads: CASRQGAEDYGYTF. For the CDR3, the DNA is TGTGCCAGTCGCCAGGGGGCCGAGGACTATGGCTACACCTTC.

The chain links TRBV7-9 to TRBJ1-1; no clear D gene. The V and J ends lost 5 bases and 5 bases respectively, with 12 bases between them. The CDR3 is made up of 13 amino acids. Looked up from germline, CDR1 is SEHNR and CDR2 is FQNEAQ (reference sequence). DNA for the CDR3: TGTGCCAGCAGCGTAAACAGAGAGACTGAAGCTTTCTTT. This sequence encodes CASSVNRETEAFF.

This chain joins TRBV30 and TRBJ1-3; possible D gene TRBD1, 5 bases. The germline V gene has CDR1 GTSNPN and CDR2 SVGIG (reference sequence). This CDR3 has 17 amino acids. V gave up 3 bases and J gave up 4 bases, with 22 bases separating them. The CDR3, as DNA: TGTGCCTGGAGGGGCTGGGGACTCCGTTCGGGGGGAAACACCATATATTTT. This gives the protein CAWRGWGLRSGGNTIYF.

This chain links TRBV27 with TRBJ2-1, with 8 bases fitting TRBD1. The CDR3 length is 19 residues. In germline, CDR1 is MNHEY, CDR2 SMNVEV (reference sequence). The J segment lost 1 base and the V segment lost 1 base, leaving 12 bases of the junction unmatched. CDR3 amino acids: CASSLYMGQGALSYNEQFF. The CDR3 DNA reads as TGTGCCAGCAGTTTATATATGGGGCAGGGGGCCCTATCCTACAATGAGCAGTTCTTC.

CDR3 sequence reads: CASSLDRGLVSEAFF. CDR3 sequence (DNA): TGCGCCAGCAGCTTGGACAGGGGGTTAGTAAGTGAAGCTTTCTTT. The chain employs TRBV5-1 and TRBJ1-1; TRBD1 matches 8 bases. Unmatched junction bases numbered 8, after V lost 0 bases and J lost 7 bases. CDR1 and CDR2 (germline): SGHRS, YFSETQ. The CDR3 length is 15 residues.